This record concerns one T cell receptor (beta chain) sequence. The data are from a study of low-dose radiotherapy and immunotherapy resistance in tumors. On the study more broadly: Cohort 2, a group dosed every two weeks at 1 Gy per fraction, received 13 Gy in total over 26 weeks. The 200 mg/m2 dose of intravenous cyclophosphamide was given every two weeks, one day before radiation and immunotherapy.

Time point noted: before trial treatment. Priming of first-strand cDNA relied on TRAV- and TRBV-specific primers (covering alpha and beta chains). TCRs were put through roughly 20 PCR cycles of amplification with Phusion. A constant-region primer and the V-primer adapter served as the primer pair. TCRdb analysed the reads with MiXCR anew, one entry per CDR3 protein. The sample yields roughly 76,000 distinct CDR3 sequences, approximately 17% seen once. The V gene lost 4 bases and the J gene lost 5 bases, with 14 bases spanning the gap. The germline gives CDR1 SGHDN, CDR2 FVKESK. There are 14 residues in the CDR3.

The sequences come from PBMCs, collected before treatment. The gene calls are TRBV14 and TRBJ1-2; possibly TRBD1 for D (6 bases). The sequence derives from a male donor with prostate cancer. The CDR3 region is CASSRETGGYGYTF. The CDR3 region has the DNA TGTGCCAGCAGCCGAGAGACAGGCGGTTATGGCTACACCTTC.